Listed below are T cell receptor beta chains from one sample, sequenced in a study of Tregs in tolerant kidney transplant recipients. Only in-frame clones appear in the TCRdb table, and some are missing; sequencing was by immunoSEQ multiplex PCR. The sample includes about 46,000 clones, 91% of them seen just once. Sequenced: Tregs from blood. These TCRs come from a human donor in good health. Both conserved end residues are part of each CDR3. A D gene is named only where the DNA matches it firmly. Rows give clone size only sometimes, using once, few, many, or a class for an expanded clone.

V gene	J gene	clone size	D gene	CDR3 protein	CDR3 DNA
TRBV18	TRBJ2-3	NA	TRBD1	CASSLTPRGQEDTQYF	TGTGCCAGCTCGCTGACCCCCAGGGGGCAGGAAGATACGCAGTATTTT
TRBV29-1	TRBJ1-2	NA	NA	CSARGASRYGYTF	TGCAGCGCGAGGGGTGCGTCCCGCTATGGCTACACCTTC
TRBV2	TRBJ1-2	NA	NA	CASTLRRRNYGYTF	TGTGCCAGCACCCTAAGAAGACGGAACTATGGCTACACCTTC
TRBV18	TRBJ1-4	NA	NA	CASSARQRGEVATNEKLFF	TGTGCCAGCTCAGCAAGACAGAGGGGAGAAGTTGCAACTAATGAAAAACTGTTTTTT
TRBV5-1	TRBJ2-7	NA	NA	CASSLNWDTYEQYF	TGCGCCAGCAGCTTGAATTGGGACACCTACGAGCAGTACTTC
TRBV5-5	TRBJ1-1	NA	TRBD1	CASSSLTGAGTEAFF	TGTGCCAGCAGCTCCCTGACAGGGGCTGGCACTGAAGCTTTCTTT
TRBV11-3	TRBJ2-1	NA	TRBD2	CASSLGAGTTYNEQFF	TGTGCCAGCAGCTTAGGAGCCGGGACTACTTACAATGAGCAGTTCTTC
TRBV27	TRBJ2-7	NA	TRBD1	CASSFSAWERDRELYEQYF	TGTGCCAGCAGTTTTTCGGCGTGGGAGCGGGACAGGGAGCTCTACGAGCAGTACTTC
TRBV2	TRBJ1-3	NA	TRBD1	CASSQGGSGNTIYF	TGTGCCAGCAGTCAGGGGGGCTCTGGAAACACCATATATTTT
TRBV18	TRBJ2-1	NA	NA	CASRFQGLGREQFF	TGTGCCAGCCGGTTTCAGGGGTTGGGCCGTGAGCAGTTCTTC
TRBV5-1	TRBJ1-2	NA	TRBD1	CASRPPGQGFLSYTF	TGCGCCAGCAGACCTCCCGGACAGGGATTCTTGAGCTACACCTTC
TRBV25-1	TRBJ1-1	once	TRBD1	CASSEFEGAEAFF	TGTGCCAGCAGTGAATTTGAGGGGGCAGAAGCTTTCTTT
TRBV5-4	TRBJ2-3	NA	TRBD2	CASSLPLAGARDTQYF	TGTGCCAGCAGCTTACCACTAGCGGGAGCGAGGGATACGCAGTATTTT
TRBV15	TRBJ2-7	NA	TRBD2	CATSRAVSGYEQYF	TGTGCCACCAGCAGAGCGGTTAGCGGGTACGAGCAGTACTTC
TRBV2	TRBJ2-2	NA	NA	CASSATGELFF	TGTGCCAGCAGTGCCACCGGGGAGCTGTTTTTT
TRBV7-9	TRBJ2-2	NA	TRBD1	CASPPPYRGIYTGELFF	TGTGCCAGCCCCCCACCGTACAGGGGGATTTATACCGGGGAGCTGTTTTTT
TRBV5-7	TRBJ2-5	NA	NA	CAGSLMGHTIQETQYF	TGTGCCGGCAGCTTGATGGGACACACTATCCAAGAGACCCAGTACTTC
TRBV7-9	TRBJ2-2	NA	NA	CASSLKRGQANTGELFF	TGTGCCAGCAGCTTAAAGAGGGGTCAGGCCAACACCGGGGAGCTGTTTTTT
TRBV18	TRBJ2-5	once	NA	CASSPATGQETQYF	TGTGCCAGCTCACCAGCGACAGGTCAAGAGACCCAGTACTTC
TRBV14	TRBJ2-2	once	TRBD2	CASSRLGLENTGELFF	TGTGCCAGCAGCCGTTTGGGACTAGAGAACACCGGGGAGCTGTTTTTT
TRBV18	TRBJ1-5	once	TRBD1	CASSLGTGANQPQHF	TGTGCCAGCTCACTCGGGACAGGGGCCAATCAGCCCCAGCATTTT
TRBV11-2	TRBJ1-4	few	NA	CASSFWEGANEKLFF	TGTGCCAGCAGCTTTTGGGAGGGGGCTAATGAAAAACTGTTTTTT
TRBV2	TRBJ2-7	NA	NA	CARSPGRPTDEQYF	TGTGCCAGAAGTCCGGGCAGACCAACGGACGAGCAGTACTTC
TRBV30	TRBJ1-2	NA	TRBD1	CAWRGQGLGRGYTF	TGTGCCTGGAGGGGACAGGGCCTCGGTAGGGGCTACACCTTC
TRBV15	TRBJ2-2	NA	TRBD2	CATSSGGAGTGELFF	TGTGCCACCAGCAGCGGGGGGGCGGGCACCGGGGAGCTGTTTTTT
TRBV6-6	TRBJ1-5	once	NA	CASRSPWEDQPQHF	TGTGCCAGCAGGTCACCTTGGGAGGATCAGCCCCAGCATTTT
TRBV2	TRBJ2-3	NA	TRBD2	CASSEWRTSKDTQYF	TGTGCCAGCAGTGAATGGAGGACTAGCAAAGATACGCAGTATTTT
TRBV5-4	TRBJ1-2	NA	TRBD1	CASSSDRVYGYTF	TGTGCCAGCAGCTCCGACAGGGTCTATGGCTACACCTTC
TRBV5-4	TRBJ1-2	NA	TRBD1	CASRETGENYGYTF	TGTGCCAGCAGGGAAACAGGGGAGAACTATGGCTACACCTTC
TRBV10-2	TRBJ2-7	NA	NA	CASQGSYEQYF	TGCGCCAGTCAGGGGTCCTACGAGCAGTACTTC
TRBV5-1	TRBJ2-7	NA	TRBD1	CASSLVGTGYEQYF	TGCGCCAGCAGCTTGGTTGGGACAGGGTACGAGCAGTACTTC
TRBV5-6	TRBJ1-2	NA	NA	CASSLALSAYGYTF	TGTGCCAGCAGCTTGGCCCTGTCCGCCTATGGCTACACCTTC
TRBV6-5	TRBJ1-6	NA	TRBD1	CASSRTGGGFSPLHF	TGTGCCAGCAGTCGTACAGGGGGAGGCTTTTCACCCCTCCACTTT
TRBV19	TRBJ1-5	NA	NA	CASNRQTNSNQPQHF	TGTGCCAGTAACCGACAGACTAATAGCAATCAGCCCCAGCATTTT
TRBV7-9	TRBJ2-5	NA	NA	CASSPGGGFQETQYF	TGTGCCAGCAGCCCCGGAGGGGGTTTCCAAGAGACCCAGTACTTC
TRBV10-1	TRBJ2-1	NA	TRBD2	CASSEGLAGGPVLNEQFF	TGCGCCAGCAGTGAGGGGCTAGCGGGAGGGCCGGTACTTAATGAGCAGTTCTTC
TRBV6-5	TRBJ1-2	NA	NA	CASSEVMNYGYTF	TGTGCCAGCAGTGAGGTGATGAACTATGGCTACACCTTC
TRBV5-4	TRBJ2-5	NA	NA	CASSIKLGTETQYF	TGTGCCAGCAGCATTAAACTGGGGACAGAGACCCAGTACTTC
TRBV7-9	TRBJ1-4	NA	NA	CASSLAQGVNEKLFF	TGTGCCAGCAGCTTAGCCCAGGGAGTGAATGAAAAACTGTTTTTT
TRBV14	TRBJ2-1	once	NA	CASSQESGISSYNEQFF	TGTGCCAGCAGCCAAGAGAGCGGCATAAGCTCCTACAATGAGCAGTTCTTC
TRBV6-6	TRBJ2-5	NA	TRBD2	CASSYAGGQETQYF	TGTGCCAGCAGTTACGCGGGGGGGCAAGAGACCCAGTACTTC
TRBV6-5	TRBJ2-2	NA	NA	CASSQNTGELFF	TGTGCCAGCAGTCAAAACACCGGGGAGCTGTTTTTT
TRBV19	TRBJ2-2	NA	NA	CASSIVGELFF	TGTGCCAGTAGTATAGTCGGGGAGCTGTTTTTT
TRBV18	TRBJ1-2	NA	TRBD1	CASSPPNRGVNYGYTF	TGTGCCAGCTCACCCCCCAACAGGGGCGTGAACTATGGCTACACCTTC
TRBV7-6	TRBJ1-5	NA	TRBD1	CASSLGQASNQPQHF	TGTGCCAGCAGCCTGGGACAGGCCTCCAATCAGCCCCAGCATTTT
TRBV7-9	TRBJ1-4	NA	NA	CASSSRGFGEKLFF	TGTGCCAGCAGCTCCCGGGGGTTTGGGGAAAAACTGTTTTTT
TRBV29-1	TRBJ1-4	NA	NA	CSVRGQGNEKLFF	TGCAGCGTCAGAGGTCAGGGGAATGAAAAACTGTTTTTT
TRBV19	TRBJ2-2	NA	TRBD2	CASSIVGLAGASNTGELFF	TGTGCCAGTAGTATTGTCGGGCTAGCGGGGGCCTCGAACACCGGGGAGCTGTTTTTT
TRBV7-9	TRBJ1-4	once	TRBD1	CASTTDRELGKLFF	TGTGCCAGCACCACGGACAGGGAGTTGGGGAAACTGTTTTTT
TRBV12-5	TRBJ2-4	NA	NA	CASALSAAKNIQYF	TGTGCTAGTGCTCTATCTGCTGCCAAAAACATTCAGTACTTC
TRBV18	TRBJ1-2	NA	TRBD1	CASSPLGTGSSGYTF	TGTGCCAGCTCACCACTAGGGACAGGGTCTAGTGGCTACACCTTC
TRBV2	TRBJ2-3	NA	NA	CASRTFSGTDTQYF	TGTGCCAGCAGGACCTTTAGCGGCACAGATACGCAGTATTTT
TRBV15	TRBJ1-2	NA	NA	CATSRVPGGYGYTF	TGTGCCACCAGCAGAGTTCCGGGGGGGTATGGCTACACCTTC